The sequence of this TCR beta chain was determined in a study of PD-1 blockade in mismatch repair-deficient tumors. The V and J ends lost 5 bases and 2 bases, in that order; junction bases with no gene match: 7. CDR1 SGHDN and CDR2 FVKESK come from the germline V gene. The CDR3 is 15 amino acids. TCRdb keeps only in-frame clones here, not all; method: immunoSEQ multiplex PCR. The table includes about 100,000 clones, 82% detected once. This chain links TRBV14 with TRBJ2-7, with 9 nucleotides matching TRBD1. This specimen consisted of peripheral blood, obtained about eight months after starting pembrolizumab. The origin of this receptor is an adult with mismatch repair-deficient cancer. The CDR3 DNA follows: TGTGCCAGCAGCACAGGGGGCGGACGCGCCTACGAGCAGTACTTC. It yields the protein CASSTGGGRAYEQYF.